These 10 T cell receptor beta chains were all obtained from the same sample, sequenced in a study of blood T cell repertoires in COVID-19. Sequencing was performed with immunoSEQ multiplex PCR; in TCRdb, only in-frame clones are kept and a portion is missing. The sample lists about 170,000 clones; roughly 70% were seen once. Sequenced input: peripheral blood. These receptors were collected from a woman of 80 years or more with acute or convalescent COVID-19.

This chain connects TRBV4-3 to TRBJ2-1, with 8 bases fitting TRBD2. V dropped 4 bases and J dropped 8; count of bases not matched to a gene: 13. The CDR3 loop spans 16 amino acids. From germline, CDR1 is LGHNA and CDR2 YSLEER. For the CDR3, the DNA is TGCGCCAGCAGCCCTGCCCTAGCGGGTCTGCCACATGAGCAGTTCTTC. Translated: CASSPALAGLPHEQFF.

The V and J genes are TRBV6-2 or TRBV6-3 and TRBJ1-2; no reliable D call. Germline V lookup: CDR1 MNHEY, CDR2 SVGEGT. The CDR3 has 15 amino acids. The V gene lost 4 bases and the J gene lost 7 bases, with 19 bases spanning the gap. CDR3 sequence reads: CASSLTAGGGGGYTF. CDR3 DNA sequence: TGTGCCAGCAGTTTGACTGCCGGAGGTGGTGGTGGCTACACCTTC.

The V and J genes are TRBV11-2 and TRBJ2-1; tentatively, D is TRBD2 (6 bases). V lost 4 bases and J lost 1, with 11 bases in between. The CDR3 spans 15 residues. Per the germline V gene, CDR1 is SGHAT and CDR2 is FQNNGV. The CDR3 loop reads CASSYSGLSYNEQFF. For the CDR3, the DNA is TGTGCCAGCAGCTATAGCGGCCTATCCTACAATGAGCAGTTCTTC.

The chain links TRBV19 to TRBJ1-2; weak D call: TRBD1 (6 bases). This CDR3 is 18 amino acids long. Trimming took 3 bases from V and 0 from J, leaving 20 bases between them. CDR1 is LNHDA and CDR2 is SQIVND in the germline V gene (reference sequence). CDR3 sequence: CASSINPIQGEANYGYTF. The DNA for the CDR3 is TGTGCCAGTAGTATTAACCCTATACAGGGCGAAGCTAACTATGGCTACACCTTC.

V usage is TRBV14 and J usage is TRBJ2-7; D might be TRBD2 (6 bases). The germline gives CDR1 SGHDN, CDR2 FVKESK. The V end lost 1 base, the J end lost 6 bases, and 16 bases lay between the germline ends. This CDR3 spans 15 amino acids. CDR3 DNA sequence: TGTGCCAGCAGCCAAGTTGTGACTAGGGCCTCCGAGCAGTACTTC. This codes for CASSQVVTRASEQYF.

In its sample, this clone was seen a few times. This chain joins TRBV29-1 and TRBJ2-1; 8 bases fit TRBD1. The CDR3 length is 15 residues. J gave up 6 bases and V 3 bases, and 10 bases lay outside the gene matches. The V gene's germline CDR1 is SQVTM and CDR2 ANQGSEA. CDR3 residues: CSVEPEGTGGNEQFF. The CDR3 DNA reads TGCAGCGTTGAGCCGGAGGGGACAGGCGGCAATGAGCAGTTCTTC.

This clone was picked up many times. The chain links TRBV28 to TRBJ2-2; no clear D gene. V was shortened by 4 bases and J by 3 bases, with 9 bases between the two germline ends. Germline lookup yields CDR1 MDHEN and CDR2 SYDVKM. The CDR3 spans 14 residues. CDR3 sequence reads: CASSSTTYTGELFF. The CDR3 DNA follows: TGTGCCAGCAGTTCAACCACATACACCGGGGAGCTGTTTTTT.

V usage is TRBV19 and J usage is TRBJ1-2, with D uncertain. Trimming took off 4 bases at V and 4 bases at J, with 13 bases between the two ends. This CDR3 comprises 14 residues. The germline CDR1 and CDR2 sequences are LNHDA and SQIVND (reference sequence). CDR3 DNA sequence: TGTGCCAGTAGTAGAGCCATAGAGTCCTATGGCTACACCTTC. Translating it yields CASSRAIESYGYTF.

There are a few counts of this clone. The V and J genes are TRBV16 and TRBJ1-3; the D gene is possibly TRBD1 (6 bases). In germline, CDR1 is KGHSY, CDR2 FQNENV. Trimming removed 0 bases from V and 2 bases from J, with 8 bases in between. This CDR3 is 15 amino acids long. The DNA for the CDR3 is TGTGCCAGCAGCCAATCCTACAGGGCTGGAAACACCATATATTTT. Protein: CASSQSYRAGNTIYF.

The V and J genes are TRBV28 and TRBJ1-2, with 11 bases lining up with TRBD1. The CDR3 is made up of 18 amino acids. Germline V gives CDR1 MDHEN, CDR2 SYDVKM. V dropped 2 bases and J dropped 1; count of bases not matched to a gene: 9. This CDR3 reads CASSLPGTGGILNYGYTF. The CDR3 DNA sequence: TGTGCCAGCAGTTTACCCGGGACAGGGGGTATCCTTAACTATGGCTACACCTTC.